This is a list of T cell receptor beta chains from one sample in a study of T-cell memory formation after mild COVID-19. TCRdb re-analysed the 5' RACE reads in MiXCR, keeping a single row per CDR3 protein. The sample records 140,000 to 150,000 distinct CDR3 sequences, around 25% being singletons. Specimen: PBMCs or a T cell subset sorted from them (not recorded which). The receptors stem from an adult woman who had mild COVID-19 (a few samples of this study predate the infection). Cell type and time point are not known. Both conserved end residues are part of each CDR3. A D gene is named only where the DNA matches it firmly. Clone size is not always given. Where it is, it says once, few, many or a class for expanded clones.

TRBV25-1	.	TRBJ2-7	.	CASAGDSIYYEQYF	TGTGCCTCCGCTGGAGACAGCATTTACTACGAGCAGTACTTC
TRBV12-3/TRBV12-4	few	TRBJ1-4	TRBD1	CASRPGGLVEKLFF	TGTGCCAGCAGACCAGGGGGCTTGGTTGAAAAACTGTTTTTT
TRBV15	few	TRBJ1-5	.	CATSSEGDQPQHF	TGTGCCACCAGCTCGGAGGGAGATCAGCCCCAGCATTTT
TRBV12-3/TRBV12-4	few	TRBJ2-1	TRBD1	CASGSDRAGNEQFF	TGTGCCAGCGGGTCGGACAGGGCGGGGAATGAGCAGTTCTTC
TRBV7-2	.	TRBJ2-7	.	CASSPNRVEQYF	TGTGCCAGCAGCCCAAACAGGGTCGAGCAGTACTTC
TRBV24-1	many	TRBJ1-5	TRBD1	CATSASSGQGNQPQHF	TGTGCCACCAGTGCATCTTCAGGACAGGGCAATCAGCCCCAGCATTTT
TRBV29-1	.	TRBJ2-2	TRBD2	CSIPETSGSGELFF	TGCAGCATCCCCGAGACTAGCGGTTCCGGGGAGCTGTTTTTT
TRBV7-6	.	TRBJ1-4	.	CASSLREGEKLFF	TGTGCCAGCAGCTTGAGGGAAGGGGAAAAACTGTTTTTT
TRBV9	few	TRBJ2-5	.	CASSVATNQETQYF	TGTGCCAGCAGCGTAGCGACCAACCAGGAGACCCAGTACTTC
TRBV7-7	few	TRBJ2-7	.	CASSPKGSYEQYF	TGTGCCAGCAGCCCGAAGGGTAGCTACGAGCAGTACTTC
TRBV5-1	.	TRBJ2-3	.	CASSLTPRDIDTDTQYF	TGCGCCAGCAGCTTGACTCCCCGGGACATAGACACAGATACGCAGTATTTT
TRBV9	few	TRBJ2-1	TRBD2	CASAPGLAGSEQFF	TGTGCCAGTGCTCCGGGACTAGCGGGGAGCGAGCAGTTCTTC
TRBV4-2	.	TRBJ2-7	TRBD2	CASSHVAGGSSYEQYF	TGTGCCAGCAGCCATGTAGCGGGAGGCTCCTCCTACGAGCAGTACTTC
TRBV5-5	.	TRBJ1-4	TRBD1	CASSQGVMTGKYNEKLFF	TGTGCCAGCAGCCAGGGGGTGATGACAGGGAAGTATAATGAAAAACTGTTTTTT
TRBV7-9	.	TRBJ2-1	.	CASRVYNEQFF	TGTGCCAGCAGGGTATACAATGAGCAGTTCTTC
TRBV2	.	TRBJ2-1	.	CASRTAPYGEQFF	TGTGCCAGCAGAACTGCCCCTTATGGTGAGCAGTTCTTC
TRBV25-1	.	TRBJ1-6	.	CASSDWGSYNSPLHF	TGTGCCAGCAGTGATTGGGGCTCCTATAATTCACCCCTCCACTTT
TRBV6-5	.	TRBJ1-2	TRBD1	CASSYGTGGDRDYGYTF	TGTGCCAGCAGTTACGGGACAGGGGGCGATAGGGACTATGGCTACACCTTC
TRBV7-9	many	TRBJ2-1	.	CASSLGLGLHEQFF	TGTGCCAGCAGCTTGGGTCTTGGGCTCCATGAGCAGTTCTTC
TRBV4-1	few	TRBJ1-6	.	CASSQGAVSSYNSPLHF	TGCGCCAGCAGCCAAGGGGCGGTTAGCTCCTATAATTCACCCCTCCACTTT
TRBV6-5	.	TRBJ2-1	TRBD2	CASRYWGGDRVDEQFF	TGTGCCAGCAGATATTGGGGAGGGGATAGGGTCGATGAGCAGTTCTTC
TRBV29-1	.	TRBJ2-7	TRBD1	CSVFRQGSSYEQYF	TGCAGCGTTTTCCGACAGGGAAGCTCCTACGAGCAGTACTTC
TRBV13	few	TRBJ2-5	TRBD1	CASSLAGQGQETQYF	TGTGCCAGCAGCCTAGCCGGACAGGGTCAAGAGACCCAGTACTTC
TRBV4-1	few	TRBJ1-2	.	CASSPQAGEGYGYTF	TGCGCCAGCAGCCCCCAGGCAGGGGAGGGCTATGGCTACACCTTC
TRBV29-1	.	TRBJ2-3	TRBD2	CSVGPRTGGSTDTQYF	TGCAGCGTTGGCCCTCGGACGGGAGGGAGCACAGATACGCAGTATTTT
TRBV11-1	.	TRBJ2-7	TRBD1	CASSLRDSFYEQYF	TGTGCCAGCAGCCTCCGGGACAGCTTCTACGAGCAGTACTTC
TRBV11-2	few	TRBJ2-7	TRBD2	CASSLLAGGPYEQYF	TGTGCCAGCAGCTTGCTAGCGGGAGGGCCCTACGAGCAGTACTTC
TRBV7-9	.	TRBJ2-4	.	CASSQVGGGPGKNIQYF	TGTGCCAGCAGCCAGGTGGGAGGGGGCCCTGGCAAAAACATTCAGTACTTC
TRBV29-1	.	TRBJ1-2	TRBD1	CSVDPAGGNYGYTF	TGCAGCGTTGACCCTGCAGGGGGCAACTATGGCTACACCTTC
TRBV4-1	.	TRBJ1-5	TRBD1	CASSHDRDNQPQHF	TGCGCCAGCAGCCACGACAGGGACAATCAGCCCCAGCATTTT
TRBV7-9	.	TRBJ2-1	.	CASSLAHGLLNNEQFF	TGTGCCAGCAGCTTAGCTCATGGTCTCCTCAACAATGAGCAGTTCTTC
TRBV7-6	few	TRBJ2-7	.	CASSFGDGTYEQYF	TGTGCCAGCAGCTTCGGGGACGGTACCTACGAGCAGTACTTC
TRBV9	many	TRBJ2-3	TRBD2	CASSGLASGSSSDTQYF	TGTGCCAGCAGCGGACTTGCTAGCGGGAGTTCCTCAGATACGCAGTATTTT
TRBV20-1	.	TRBJ1-2	.	CSARDYTYGYTF	TGCAGTGCTAGAGATTACACATATGGCTACACCTTC
TRBV20-1	few	TRBJ2-5	TRBD2	CSARGGLAGSQETQYF	TGCAGTGCTAGAGGGGGGCTAGCGGGGAGCCAAGAGACCCAGTACTTC
TRBV7-9	few	TRBJ2-1	TRBD2	CASSFGKGSLIAGGHNEQFF	TGTGCCAGCAGCTTCGGGAAGGGTTCCCTCATAGCGGGGGGCCACAATGAGCAGTTCTTC
TRBV6-5	.	TRBJ2-3	.	CASSLTLDTQYF	TGTGCCAGCAGTTTGACCCTCGATACGCAGTATTTT
TRBV27	.	TRBJ1-2	.	CASSLSGLGGLLPYTF	TGTGCCAGCAGTTTATCGGGTCTGGGGGGCCTATTACCCTACACCTTC
TRBV5-6	.	TRBJ1-1	TRBD1	CASSPDDRATEAFF	TGTGCCAGCAGCCCAGACGACAGGGCCACTGAAGCTTTCTTT
TRBV12-3/TRBV12-4	few	TRBJ2-1	TRBD1	CASSPLDRGYEQFF	TGTGCCAGCAGCCCACTCGACAGGGGATATGAGCAGTTCTTC
TRBV9	.	TRBJ2-7	TRBD2	CASSDQLAGGPYEQYF	TGTGCCAGCAGCGATCAACTAGCGGGGGGCCCCTACGAGCAGTACTTC
TRBV29-1	few	TRBJ2-3	.	CSVPLRAGTDTQYF	TGCAGCGTCCCCCTTCGGGCTGGCACAGATACGCAGTATTTT
TRBV12-3/TRBV12-4	few	TRBJ2-3	.	CASKGGADTQYF	TGTGCCAGCAAGGGGGGCGCAGATACGCAGTATTTT
TRBV20-1	few	TRBJ1-4	TRBD1	CSARDREGAANEKLFF	TGCAGTGCTAGAGACAGAGAGGGGGCTGCTAATGAAAAACTGTTTTTT
TRBV7-8	few	TRBJ2-3	.	CASSTRPAGPDTQYF	TGTGCCAGCAGCACCCGGCCGGCAGGCCCAGATACGCAGTATTTT